The 26 T cell receptor beta chains reported below all come from one sample, sequenced in a study of T cell repertoires in cytomegalovirus infection. Using its own MiXCR run on the reads, TCRdb lists one record per CDR3 protein. In the table there are 250,000 or so distinct CDR3 sequences, 8% to 9.5% of which are singletons. The specimen sequenced was PBMCs. The receptors were sampled from a human donor in good health (CMV status not recorded). Some clones in this sample may be carry-over from other donors' samples.

This clonotype was counted at least ten times. The V call is TRBV7-2, the J call TRBJ2-5, with D hard to call. The length of the CDR3 is 15 residues. The ends were cut back, 6 bases at V and 5 bases at J, with 19 bases in the middle. Germline CDR1 is SGHTA and CDR2 is FQGNSA. CDR3 amino acids: CASSPNWEGRETQYF. CDR3 in DNA: TGTGCCAGCAGTCCTAACTGGGAAGGCAGGGAGACCCAGTACTTC.

This clonotype showed up just a few times. This chain links TRBV20-1 with TRBJ2-7, with TRBD2 matching over 9 bases. Per the germline V gene, CDR1 is DFQATT and CDR2 is SNEGSKA (reference sequence). V shed 6 bases, J shed 2 bases, and the junction held 8 bases outside the gene matches. The CDR3 has 14 amino acids. The CDR3 sequence is CSAYRREGAYEQYF. The CDR3 bases are TGCAGTGCCTACCGGCGGGAGGGAGCCTACGAGCAGTACTTC.

This clonotype has a count of ten or more. The CDR3 nucleotides read TGTGCCAGCAGCTCCTCAGGGGCGACCTACGAGCAGTACTTC. It is translated as CASSSSGATYEQYF. The chain has TRBV7-2 and TRBJ2-7; tentative D call: TRBD1 (6 bases). The CDR3 sequence is 14 residues long. Between the trimmed V and J ends, which lost 4 bases and 2 bases, there was a span of 12 bases. Germline-derived CDR1 and CDR2 are SGHTA and FQGNSA.

In its sample, this clonotype was seen a few times. The rearrangement uses TRBV19 and TRBJ2-3; the D is unclear. Germline lookup yields CDR1 LNHDA and CDR2 SQIVND (reference sequence). The V end lost 6 bases, the J end lost 4 bases, and 20 bases lay between the germline ends. The CDR3 spans 16 residues. The CDR3 loop is CASSPPGAVSADTQYF. Here the CDR3 DNA reads TGTGCCAGTAGCCCCCCGGGTGCGGTGAGTGCAGATACGCAGTATTTT. Together with reference TRBV19 and TRBJ2-3, the CDR3 gives the full variable domain: DGGITQSPKYLFRKEGQNVTLSCEQNLNHDAMYWYRQDPGQGLRLIYYSQIVNDFQKGDIAEGYSVSREKKESFPLTVTSAQKNPTAFYLCASSPPGAVSADTQYFGPGTRLTVL.

The sample holds many counts of this clonotype. This sequence joins TRBV20-1 and TRBJ2-3; no clear D gene. The CDR3 covers 11 residues. CDR1 DFQATT and CDR2 SNEGSKA come from the germline V gene (reference sequence). The V and J ends lost 3 bases and 10 bases respectively, with 11 bases between them. CDR3 amino acids: CSASPSNPQYF. The CDR3 nucleotides read TGCAGTGCTAGTCCATCCAATCCGCAGTATTTT.

This clonotype was seen at least ten times. This chain uses TRBV7-2 with TRBJ2-7; 7 positions match TRBD1. This CDR3 is 14 amino acids long. CDR1 is SGHTA, CDR2 FQGNSA, per germline. The ends lost 6 bases at V and 5 bases at J; junction bases unmatched: 10. Written as DNA, the CDR3 is TGTGCCAGCAGGCTCGACAGGGCGTCGCACGAGCAGTACTTC. It yields the protein CASRLDRASHEQYF.

This clonotype was seen a handful of times. The chain employs TRBV19 and TRBJ2-3, with 9 bases matching TRBD1. This CDR3 spans 17 amino acids. Germline V CDR1 and CDR2: LNHDA, SQIVND (reference sequence). V dropped 5 bases and J dropped 2; count of bases not matched to a gene: 11. The CDR3 nucleotides are TGTGCCAGTAGTCCTGGCTCCGGGACAGGGAACACAGATACGCAGTATTTT. It specifies CASSPGSGTGNTDTQYF.

This clonotype has at least ten counts. This chain connects TRBV14 to TRBJ1-6; D not certain. The germline V gene encodes CDR1 SGHDN and CDR2 FVKESK. Trimming left V 5 bases short and J 5 bases short, with 10 bases between. This CDR3 spans 14 amino acids. This chain's CDR3 is CASSWEINNSPLHF. The CDR3 DNA reads as TGTGCCAGCAGCTGGGAGATTAATAATTCACCCCTCCACTTT.

The chain uses TRBV12-3 or TRBV12-4 and TRBJ1-2; 7 positions match TRBD1. CDR3 length: 16 residues. The V segment lost 5 bases and the J segment 6 bases; nucleotides outside the gene matches: 15. The CDR3 bases are TGTGCCAGCAGTCCCAACCTGGACAGGAGGATACATGGCTACACCTTC. Protein sequence: CASSPNLDRRIHGYTF.

The V gene is TRBV5-6, the J gene TRBJ1-2; a weak D match, TRBD1 (5 bases). The CDR3 totals 13 residues. Per the germline V gene, CDR1 is SGHDT and CDR2 is YYEEEE. V was shortened by 5 bases and J by 8 bases, with 16 bases between the two germline ends. CDR3 residues: CASSAGTPVGYTF. In DNA, the CDR3 is TGTGCCAGCAGTGCCGGGACTCCCGTCGGCTACACCTTC.

In its sample, this clonotype was seen many times. CDR3 sequence (DNA): TGTGCCAGCAGTCGCCGGGACAGGGGATCACCCCTCCACTTT. Protein product: CASSRRDRGSPLHF. The rearrangement joins TRBV28 to TRBJ1-6; 10 bases match TRBD1. The CDR3 consists of 14 residues. CDR1 and CDR2 from the germline V gene are MDHEN and SYDVKM. J was trimmed by 10 bases and V by 5 bases; bases with no gene match: 5.

This clonotype was detected only a few times. The gene calls are TRBV9 and TRBJ2-7; TRBD1 is a possible D gene (5 bases). CDR1 and CDR2 from the germline V gene are SGDLS and YYNGEE. This CDR3 is 13 amino acids long. The V gene lost 5 bases and the J gene lost 6 bases, with 15 bases spanning the gap. The CDR3 bases are TGTGCCAGCAGACCGGAAGCAGGGTCCGAGCAGTACTTC. Protein sequence: CASRPEAGSEQYF.

This clonotype was seen repeatedly, ten times or more. The V and J genes are TRBV7-2 and TRBJ2-7; no clear D. V dropped 4 bases and J dropped 2 bases, with 15 bases sitting between them. This CDR3 has 15 residues. Germline CDR1 and CDR2: SGHTA and FQGNSA. CDR3 DNA: TGTGCCAGCAGCTCTGGGTACTTAAGGGCCTACGAGCAGTACTTC. Residues: CASSSGYLRAYEQYF.

This clonotype came up many times. This rearrangement joins TRBV7-2 to TRBJ2-2; 10 bases map to TRBD2. Trimming took 2 bases from V and 4 from J; bases not matched to a gene: 10. Germline values: CDR1 SGHTA, CDR2 FQGNSA. There are 18 residues in the CDR3. The CDR3 nucleotides are TGTGCCAGCAGCTTAAAGAGAGCGGGAGGGCCTGGCACCGGGGAGCTGTTTTTT. Translation: CASSLKRAGGPGTGELFF.

This clonotype has a handful of counts. V and J are TRBV20-1 and TRBJ2-7; no definite D call. Germline V gene lookup returns CDR1 DFQATT and CDR2 SNEGSKA (reference sequence). The CDR3 spans 16 residues. The V and J ends lost 3 bases and 7 bases respectively, with 25 bases between them. The CDR3, as DNA: TGCAGTGCTAGCCAGTCGACACTGCCCTCGAGAGTGGAGCAGTACTTC. It codes for CSASQSTLPSRVEQYF.

This clonotype was counted many times. This chain uses TRBV7-2 with TRBJ2-2, with 7 bases identical to TRBD1. Germline-derived CDR1 and CDR2 are SGHTA and FQGNSA. The CDR3 has 13 residues. The CDR3 loop reads CAGKGARTGELFF. The CDR3 coding sequence is TGTGCAGGGAAGGGGGCTCGCACCGGGGAGCTGTTTTTT.

This clonotype was seen ten or more times. The CDR3 spells CASSSGQPPYGYTF. The CDR3, as DNA: TGTGCCAGCAGCTCGGGGCAGCCTCCCTATGGCTACACCTTC. The gene calls are TRBV7-4 and TRBJ1-2; D is perhaps TRBD1 (5 bases). The germline V gene has CDR1 SGHVT and CDR2 SQSDAQ. V lost 4 bases and J lost 4, with 13 bases in between. The CDR3 contains 14 residues.

This clonotype was detected a few times. The chain combines TRBV20-1 with TRBJ2-3, with D maybe TRBD2 (6 bases). Germline V gene lookup returns CDR1 DFQATT and CDR2 SNEGSKA (reference sequence). The V end was cut by 3 bases, the J end by 5 bases, with 18 bases between. The length of the CDR3 is 15 residues. CDR3 residues: CSARRLRPAGDTQYF. The CDR3 DNA sequence: TGCAGTGCTAGGCGACTTCGACCAGCGGGAGATACGCAGTATTTT.

The V and J genes are TRBV12-3 or TRBV12-4 and TRBJ2-3; 13 nucleotides match TRBD2. V lost 6 bases and J lost 1; bases outside the gene matches: 4. The CDR3 totals 16 residues. DNA of the CDR3: TGTGCCAGCAGACCCGGGACTAGCGGGGGCACAGATACGCAGTATTTT. The encoded protein is CASRPGTSGGTDTQYF.

This clonotype was counted ten times or more. The chain uses TRBV12-3 or TRBV12-4 and TRBJ1-2; D is unresolved. This CDR3 is built from 13 residues. The V end was cut by 2 bases, the J end by 3 bases, with 7 bases between. The CDR3 DNA follows: TGTGCCAGCAGTTTAAGTCCGGACTATGGCTACACCTTC. This encodes CASSLSPDYGYTF.

This clonotype was recorded at least ten times. The V gene is TRBV19, the J gene TRBJ2-3; D is possibly TRBD2 (6 bases). Germline CDR1 LNHDA, CDR2 SQIVND (reference sequence). CDR3 length equals 10 residues. V shed 9 bases and J shed 6 bases, with 7 bases lying between them. The chain's CDR3 is CASRGDTQYF. CDR3 sequence (DNA): TGTGCCAGCCGGGGGGATACGCAGTATTTT.

This clonotype showed up just a few times. The chain recombines TRBV12-3 or TRBV12-4 with TRBJ2-1; TRBD2 might be the D (6 bases). The CDR3 length is 15 residues. V was clipped by 6 bases and J by 8 bases, with 20 bases between them. DNA for the CDR3: TGTGCCAGCAGCGGCTCAGCGGGCAATCGGTATGAGCAGTTCTTC. Translating gives CASSGSAGNRYEQFF.

This clonotype was seen many times. The V call is TRBV12-3 or TRBV12-4, the J call TRBJ1-5, with 7 bases matching TRBD1. After removal of 6 bases from V and 3 bases from J, the junction contained 5 bases not matched to a gene. The CDR3 is made up of 14 amino acids. CDR3 nucleotides: TGTGCCAGCAGATGGACAGGAGACAATCAGCCCCAGCATTTT. This encodes CASRWTGDNQPQHF.

This clonotype appeared many times. This chain joins TRBV7-8 and TRBJ1-3, with a tentative D call TRBD1 (5 bases). V lost 6 bases and J lost 0, with 12 bases in between. Germline V gene data show CDR1 as SGHVS and CDR2 as FQNEAQ. The length of the CDR3 is 15 residues. CDR3 residues: CASSWDRFSGNTIYF. The CDR3 DNA is TGTGCCAGCAGTTGGGACCGGTTCTCTGGAAACACCATATATTTT.

This clonotype occurred many times. The chain combines TRBV7-2 with TRBJ1-4, with 7 bases lining up with TRBD1. This CDR3 comprises 14 residues. With 5 bases clipped from V and 11 bases from J, the junction kept 11 bases outside the gene matches. The germline V gene encodes CDR1 SGHTA and CDR2 FQGNSA. CDR3 coding DNA: TGTGCCAGCAGCCCAAAGACAGGGACAGAGAAACTGTTTTTT. This sequence encodes CASSPKTGTEKLFF.

This clonotype was seen a handful of times. This chain joins TRBV11-2 and TRBJ2-1, with 8 bases matching TRBD2. CDR1 and CDR2 from the germline V gene are SGHAT and FQNNGV. V dropped 5 bases and J dropped 14; count of bases not matched to a gene: 8. The CDR3 has 12 amino acids. The chain's CDR3 is CASSRTGRGKFF. CDR3 DNA sequence: TGTGCCAGCAGCCGAACCGGGAGGGGCAAGTTCTTC.